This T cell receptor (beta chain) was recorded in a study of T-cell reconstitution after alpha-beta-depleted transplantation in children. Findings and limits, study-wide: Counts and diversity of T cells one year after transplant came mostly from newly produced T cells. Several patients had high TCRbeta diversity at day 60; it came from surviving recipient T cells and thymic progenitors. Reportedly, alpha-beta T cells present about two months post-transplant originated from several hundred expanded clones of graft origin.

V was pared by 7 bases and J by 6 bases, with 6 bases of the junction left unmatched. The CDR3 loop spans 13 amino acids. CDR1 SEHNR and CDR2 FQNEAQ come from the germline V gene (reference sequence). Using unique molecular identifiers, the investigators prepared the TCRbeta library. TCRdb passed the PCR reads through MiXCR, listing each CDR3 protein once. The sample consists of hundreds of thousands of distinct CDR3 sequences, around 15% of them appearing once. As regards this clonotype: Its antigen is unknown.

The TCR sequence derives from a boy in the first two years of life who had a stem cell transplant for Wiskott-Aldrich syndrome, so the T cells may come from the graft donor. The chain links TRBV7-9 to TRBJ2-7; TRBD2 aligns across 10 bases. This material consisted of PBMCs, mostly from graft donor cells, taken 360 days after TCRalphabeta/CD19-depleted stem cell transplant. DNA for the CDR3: TGTGCCAGCACCCTAGCGGGGGTTGCCGAGCAGTACTTC. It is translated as CASTLAGVAEQYF.